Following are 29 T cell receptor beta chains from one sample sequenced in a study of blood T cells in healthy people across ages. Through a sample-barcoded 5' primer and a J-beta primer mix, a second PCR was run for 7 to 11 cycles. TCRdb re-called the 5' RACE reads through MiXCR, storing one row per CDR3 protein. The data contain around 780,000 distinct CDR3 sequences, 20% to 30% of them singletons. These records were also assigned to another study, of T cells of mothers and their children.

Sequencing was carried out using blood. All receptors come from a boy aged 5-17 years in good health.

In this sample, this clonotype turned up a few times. The CDR3 DNA sequence: TGCGCCAGCAGCCCCACCCCCGACGGCAGGCAAACTGAAGCTTTCTTT. Protein product: CASSPTPDGRQTEAFF. The V call is TRBV5-1, the J call TRBJ1-1; D not resolved. This CDR3 contains 16 residues. The V end was cut by 4 bases, the J end by 5 bases, with 21 bases between. Germline V gene sequence: CDR1 SGHRS, CDR2 YFSETQ.

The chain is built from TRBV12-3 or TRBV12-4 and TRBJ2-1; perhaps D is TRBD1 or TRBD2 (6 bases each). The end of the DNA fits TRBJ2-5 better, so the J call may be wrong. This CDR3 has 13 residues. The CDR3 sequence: CASTRSGAETQYF. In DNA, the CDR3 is TGTGCCAGCACTCGCTCGGGGGCAGAGACCCAGTACTTC.

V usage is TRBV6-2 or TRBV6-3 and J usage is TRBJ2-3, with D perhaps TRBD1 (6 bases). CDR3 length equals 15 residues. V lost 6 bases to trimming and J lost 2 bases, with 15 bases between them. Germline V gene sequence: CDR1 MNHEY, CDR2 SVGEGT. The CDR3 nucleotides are TGTGCCAGCAGCCCCGGACAGCTACACACAGATACGCAGTATTTT. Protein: CASSPGQLHTDTQYF.

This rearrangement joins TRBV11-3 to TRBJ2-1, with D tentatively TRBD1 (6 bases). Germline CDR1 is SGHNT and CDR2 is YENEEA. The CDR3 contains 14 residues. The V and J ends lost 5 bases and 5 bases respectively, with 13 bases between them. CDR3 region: CASSRRDTNNEQFF. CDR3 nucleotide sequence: TGTGCCAGCAGCCGCCGGGACACCAACAATGAGCAGTTCTTC.

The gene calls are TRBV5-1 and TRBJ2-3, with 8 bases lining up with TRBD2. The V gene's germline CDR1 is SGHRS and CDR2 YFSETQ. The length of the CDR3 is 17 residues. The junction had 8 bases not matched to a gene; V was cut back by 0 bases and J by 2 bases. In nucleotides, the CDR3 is TGCGCCAGCAGCTTGGCCAGAGCGGGGGCCTACACAGATACGCAGTATTTT. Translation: CASSLARAGAYTDTQYF.

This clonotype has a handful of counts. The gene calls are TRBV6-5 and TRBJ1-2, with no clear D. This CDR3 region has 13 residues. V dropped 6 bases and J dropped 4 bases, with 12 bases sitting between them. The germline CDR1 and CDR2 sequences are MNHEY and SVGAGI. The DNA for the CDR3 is TGTGCCAGCAGACGAGACGGAATCTATGGCTACACCTTC. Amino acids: CASRRDGIYGYTF.

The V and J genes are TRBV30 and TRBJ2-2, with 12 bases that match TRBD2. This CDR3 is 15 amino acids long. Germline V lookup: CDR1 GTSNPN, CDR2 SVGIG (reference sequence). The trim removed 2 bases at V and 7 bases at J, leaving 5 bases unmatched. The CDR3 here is CAWSIRLAGDGELFF. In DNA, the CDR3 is TGTGCCTGGAGTATCAGACTAGCGGGGGACGGGGAGCTGTTTTTT.

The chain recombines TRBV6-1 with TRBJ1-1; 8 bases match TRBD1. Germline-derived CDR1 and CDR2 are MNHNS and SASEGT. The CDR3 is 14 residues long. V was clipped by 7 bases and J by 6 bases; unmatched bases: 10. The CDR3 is CASTSGTGKPEAFF. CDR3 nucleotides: TGTGCCAGCACATCCGGGACAGGAAAACCTGAAGCTTTCTTT.

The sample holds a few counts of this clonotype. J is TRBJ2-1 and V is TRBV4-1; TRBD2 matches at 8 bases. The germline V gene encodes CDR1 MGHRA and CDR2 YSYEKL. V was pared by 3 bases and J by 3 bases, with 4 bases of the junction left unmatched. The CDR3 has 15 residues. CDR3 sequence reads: CASSQERGNYNEQFF. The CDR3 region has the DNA TGCGCCAGCAGCCAGGAGCGGGGGAACTACAATGAGCAGTTCTTC.

For the CDR3, the DNA is TGTGCCATCCCTACTTGGGGGCGACGGACTGAAGCTTTCTTT. Amino acids: CAIPTWGRRTEAFF. This sequence joins TRBV6-5 and TRBJ1-1, with a possible D match to TRBD1 (6 bases). Germline CDR1 is MNHEY and CDR2 is SVGAGI. The ends were cut back, 10 bases at V and 5 bases at J, with 20 bases in the middle. The CDR3 totals 14 residues.

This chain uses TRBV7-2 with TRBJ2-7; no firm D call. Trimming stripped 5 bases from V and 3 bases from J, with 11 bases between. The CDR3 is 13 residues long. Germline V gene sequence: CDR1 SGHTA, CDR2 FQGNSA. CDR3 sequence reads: CASSPQPVYEQYF. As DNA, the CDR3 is TGTGCCAGCAGCCCTCAACCGGTCTACGAGCAGTACTTC. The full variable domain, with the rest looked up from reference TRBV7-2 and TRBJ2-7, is GAGVSQSPSNKVTEKGKDVELRCDPISGHTALYWYRQSLGQGLEFLIYFQGNSAPDKSGLPSDRFSAERTGGSVSTLTIQRTQQEDSAVYLCASSPQPVYEQYFGPGTRLTVT.

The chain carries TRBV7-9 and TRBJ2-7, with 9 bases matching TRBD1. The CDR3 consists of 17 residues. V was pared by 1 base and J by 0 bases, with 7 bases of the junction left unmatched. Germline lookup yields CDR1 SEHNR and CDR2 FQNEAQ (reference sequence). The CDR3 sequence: CASSLGPGTGISYEQYF. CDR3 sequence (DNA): TGTGCCAGCAGCTTAGGGCCTGGGACAGGGATCTCCTACGAGCAGTACTTC.

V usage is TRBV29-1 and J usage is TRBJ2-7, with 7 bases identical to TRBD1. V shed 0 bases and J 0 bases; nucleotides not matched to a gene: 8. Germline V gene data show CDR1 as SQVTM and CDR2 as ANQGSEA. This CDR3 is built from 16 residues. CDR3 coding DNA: TGCAGCGTTGAAGATGGGAGACAGGGCAGCTCCTACGAGCAGTACTTC. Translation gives CSVEDGRQGSSYEQYF.

CDR3: CSASETGTGEQFF. The CDR3 DNA reads TGCAGTGCCTCCGAGACAGGGACAGGAGAGCAGTTCTTC. The chain employs TRBV20-1 and TRBJ2-1; 8 bases fit TRBD1. Germline V gene lookup returns CDR1 DFQATT and CDR2 SNEGSKA (reference sequence). With 6 bases clipped from V and 10 bases from J, the junction kept 11 bases outside the gene matches. This CDR3 is built from 13 residues.

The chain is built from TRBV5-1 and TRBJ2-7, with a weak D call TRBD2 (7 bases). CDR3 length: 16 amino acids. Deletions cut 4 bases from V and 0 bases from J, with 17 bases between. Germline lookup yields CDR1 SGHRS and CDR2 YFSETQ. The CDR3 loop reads CASSRGTGGDSYEQYF. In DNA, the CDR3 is TGCGCCAGCAGCCGCGGGACGGGGGGCGACTCCTACGAGCAGTACTTC.

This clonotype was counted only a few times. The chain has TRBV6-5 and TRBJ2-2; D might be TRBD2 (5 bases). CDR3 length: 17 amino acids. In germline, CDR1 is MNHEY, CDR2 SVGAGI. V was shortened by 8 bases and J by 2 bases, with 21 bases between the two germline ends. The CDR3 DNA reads TGTGCCAGCTCCATCCTCCGGACTGGAGTAAACACCGGGGAGCTGTTTTTT. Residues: CASSILRTGVNTGELFF.

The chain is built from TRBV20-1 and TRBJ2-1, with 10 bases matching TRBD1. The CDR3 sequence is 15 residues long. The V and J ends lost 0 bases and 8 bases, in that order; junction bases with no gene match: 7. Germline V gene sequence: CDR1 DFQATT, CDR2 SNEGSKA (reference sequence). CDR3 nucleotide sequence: TGCAGTGCTAGAGATAGGAGACAGGGGGCTGATGAGCAGTTCTTC. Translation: CSARDRRQGADEQFF.

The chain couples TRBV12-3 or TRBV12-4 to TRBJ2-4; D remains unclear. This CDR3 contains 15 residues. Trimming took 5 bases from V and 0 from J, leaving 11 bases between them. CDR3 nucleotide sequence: TGTGCCAGCAGTCCCACACCCATAGCCAAAAACATTCAGTACTTC. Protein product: CASSPTPIAKNIQYF.

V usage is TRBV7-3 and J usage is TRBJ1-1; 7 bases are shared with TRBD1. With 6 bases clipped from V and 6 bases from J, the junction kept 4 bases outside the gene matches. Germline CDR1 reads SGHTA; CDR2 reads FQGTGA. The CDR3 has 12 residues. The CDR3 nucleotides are TGTGCCAGCAGTAACAGGGGCTCTGAAGCTTTCTTT. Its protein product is CASSNRGSEAFF.

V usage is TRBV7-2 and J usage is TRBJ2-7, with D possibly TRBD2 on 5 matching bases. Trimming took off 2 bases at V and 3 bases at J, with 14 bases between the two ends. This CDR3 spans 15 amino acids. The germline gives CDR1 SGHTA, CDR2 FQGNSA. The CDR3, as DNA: TGTGCCAGCAGCTTACTCGGGGATGGCTACTACGAGCAGTACTTC. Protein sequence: CASSLLGDGYYEQYF.

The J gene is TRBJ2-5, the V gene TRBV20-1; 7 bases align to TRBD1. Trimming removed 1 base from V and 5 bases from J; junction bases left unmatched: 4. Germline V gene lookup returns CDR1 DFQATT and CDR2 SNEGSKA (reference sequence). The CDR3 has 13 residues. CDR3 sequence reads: CSARVTGMETQYF. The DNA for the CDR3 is TGCAGTGCTAGAGTGACAGGGATGGAGACCCAGTACTTC.

The CDR3 here is CASSLAEVSTNPREKLFF. In DNA form, the CDR3 reads TGTGCCAGCAGCTTAGCGGAAGTTTCCACCAACCCCCGGGAAAAACTGTTTTTT. The rearrangement links TRBV7-6 to TRBJ1-4, with D unresolved. CDR1 is SGHVS, CDR2 FNYEAQ, per germline. Trimming shortened V by 0 bases and J by 8 bases, and 22 bases separated the two germline ends. The CDR3 covers 18 residues.

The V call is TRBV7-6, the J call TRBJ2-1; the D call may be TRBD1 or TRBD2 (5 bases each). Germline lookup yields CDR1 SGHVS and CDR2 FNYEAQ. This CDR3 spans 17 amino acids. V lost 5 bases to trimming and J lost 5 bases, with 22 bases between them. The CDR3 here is CASSPTRKGEKNNEQFF. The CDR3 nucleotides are TGTGCCAGCAGCCCCACCAGGAAAGGGGAGAAAAACAATGAGCAGTTCTTC. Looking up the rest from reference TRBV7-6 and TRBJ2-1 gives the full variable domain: GAGVSQSPRYKVTKRGQDVALRCDPISGHVSLYWYRQALGQGPEFLTYFNYEAQQDKSGLPNDRFSAERPEGSISTLTIQRTEQRDSAMYRCASSPTRKGEKNNEQFFGPGTRLTVL.

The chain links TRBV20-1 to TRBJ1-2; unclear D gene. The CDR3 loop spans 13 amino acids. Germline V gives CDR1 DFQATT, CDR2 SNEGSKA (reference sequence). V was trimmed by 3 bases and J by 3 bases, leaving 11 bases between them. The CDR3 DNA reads TGCAGTGCTAGGGTTCCGGGATACTATGGCTACACCTTC. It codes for CSARVPGYYGYTF.

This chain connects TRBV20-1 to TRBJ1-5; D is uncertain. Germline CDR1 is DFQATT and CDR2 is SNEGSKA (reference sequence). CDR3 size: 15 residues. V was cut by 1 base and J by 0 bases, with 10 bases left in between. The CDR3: CSARGVGYSNQPQHF. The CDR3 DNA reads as TGCAGTGCTAGAGGTGTCGGGTATAGCAATCAGCCCCAGCATTTT.

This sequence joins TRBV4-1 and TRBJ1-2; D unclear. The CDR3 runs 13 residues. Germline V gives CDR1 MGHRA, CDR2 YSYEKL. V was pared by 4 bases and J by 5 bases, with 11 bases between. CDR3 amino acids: CASSPSVGYGYTF. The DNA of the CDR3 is TGCGCCAGCAGCCCCTCAGTGGGATATGGCTACACCTTC.

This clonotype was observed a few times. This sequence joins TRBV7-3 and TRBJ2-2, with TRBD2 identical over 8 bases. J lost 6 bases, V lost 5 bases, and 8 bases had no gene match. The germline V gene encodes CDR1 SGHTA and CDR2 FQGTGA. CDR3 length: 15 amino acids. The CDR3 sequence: CASSPSGGGSGELFF. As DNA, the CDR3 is TGTGCCAGCAGCCCAAGCGGGGGAGGATCCGGGGAGCTGTTTTTT.

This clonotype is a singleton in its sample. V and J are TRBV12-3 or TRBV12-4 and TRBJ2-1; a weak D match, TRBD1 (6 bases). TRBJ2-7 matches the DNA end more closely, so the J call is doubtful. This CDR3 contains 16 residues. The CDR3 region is CASSPHGQGSSYEQYF. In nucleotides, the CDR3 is TGTGCCAGCAGTCCTCACGGGCAGGGGTCCTCCTACGAGCAGTACTTC.

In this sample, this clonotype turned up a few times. The CDR3, as DNA: TGTGCCACCAGCAGAGAGGGTAGAGCCTACGAGCAGTACTTC. Amino acids: CATSREGRAYEQYF. This chain links TRBV15 with TRBJ2-7; D remains unclear. Between the trimmed V and J ends, which lost 0 bases and 2 bases, there was a span of 8 bases. Germline-derived CDR1 and CDR2 are LNHNV and YYDKDF (reference sequence). The CDR3 length is 14 residues.